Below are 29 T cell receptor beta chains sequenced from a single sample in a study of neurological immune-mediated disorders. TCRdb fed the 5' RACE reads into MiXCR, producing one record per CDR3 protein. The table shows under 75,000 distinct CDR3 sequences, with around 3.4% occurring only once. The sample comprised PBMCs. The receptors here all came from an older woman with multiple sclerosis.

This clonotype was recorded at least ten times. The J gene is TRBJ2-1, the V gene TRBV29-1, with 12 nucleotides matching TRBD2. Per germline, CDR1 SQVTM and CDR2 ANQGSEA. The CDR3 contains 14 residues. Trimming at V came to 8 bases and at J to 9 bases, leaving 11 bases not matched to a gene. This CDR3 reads CSSTSGRIIGEQFF. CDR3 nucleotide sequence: TGCAGCTCAACTAGCGGGAGGATTATCGGTGAGCAGTTCTTC.

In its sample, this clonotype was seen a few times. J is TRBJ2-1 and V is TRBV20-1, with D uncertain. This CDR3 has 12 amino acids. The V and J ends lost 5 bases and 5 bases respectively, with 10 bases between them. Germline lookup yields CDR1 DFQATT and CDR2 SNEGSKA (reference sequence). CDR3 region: CSAYGPDNEQFF. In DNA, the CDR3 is TGCAGTGCTTACGGGCCGGACAATGAGCAGTTCTTC.

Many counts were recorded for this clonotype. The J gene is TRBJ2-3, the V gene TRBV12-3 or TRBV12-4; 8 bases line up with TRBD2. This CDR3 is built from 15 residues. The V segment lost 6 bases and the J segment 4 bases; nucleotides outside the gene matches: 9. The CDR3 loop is CASRFPGTRPDTQYF. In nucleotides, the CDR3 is TGTGCCAGCAGATTCCCCGGGACTAGGCCAGATACGCAGTATTTT.

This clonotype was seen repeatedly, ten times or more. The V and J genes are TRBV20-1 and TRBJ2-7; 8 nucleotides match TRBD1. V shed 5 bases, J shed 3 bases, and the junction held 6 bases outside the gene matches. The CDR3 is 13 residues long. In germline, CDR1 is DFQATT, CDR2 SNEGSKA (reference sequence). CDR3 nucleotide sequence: TGCAGTGCTTTGACAGGGGTCGGCTACGAGCAGTACTTC. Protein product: CSALTGVGYEQYF.

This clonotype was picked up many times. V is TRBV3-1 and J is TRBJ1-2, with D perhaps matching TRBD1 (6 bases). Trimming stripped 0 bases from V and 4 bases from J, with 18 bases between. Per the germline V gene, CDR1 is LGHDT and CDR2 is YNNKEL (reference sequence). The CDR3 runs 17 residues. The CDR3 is CASSQDLVAGQIYGYTF. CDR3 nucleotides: TGTGCCAGCAGCCAAGATCTTGTTGCCGGACAGATCTATGGCTACACCTTC.

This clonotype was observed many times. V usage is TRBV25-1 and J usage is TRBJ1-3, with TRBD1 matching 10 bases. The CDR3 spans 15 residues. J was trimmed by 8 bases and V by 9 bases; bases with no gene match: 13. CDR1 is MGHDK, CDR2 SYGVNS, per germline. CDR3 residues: CARQPRDRGLDTIYF. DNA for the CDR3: TGTGCCAGACAACCCCGGGACAGGGGCTTAGACACCATATATTTT.

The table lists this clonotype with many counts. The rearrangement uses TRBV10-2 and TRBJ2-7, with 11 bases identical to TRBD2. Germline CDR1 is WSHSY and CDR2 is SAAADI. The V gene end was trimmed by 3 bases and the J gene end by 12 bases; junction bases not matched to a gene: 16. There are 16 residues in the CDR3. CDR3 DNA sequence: TGCGCCAGCAGTGATATGTCCGGGACTAGCGGTTTTGGGGCGTACTTC. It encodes CASSDMSGTSGFGAYF.

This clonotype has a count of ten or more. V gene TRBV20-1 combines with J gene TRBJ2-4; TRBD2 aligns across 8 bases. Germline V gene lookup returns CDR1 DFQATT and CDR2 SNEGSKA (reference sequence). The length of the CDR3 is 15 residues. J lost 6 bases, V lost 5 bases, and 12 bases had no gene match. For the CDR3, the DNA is TGCAGTGCTGGACTGAGCGGGGGTGGGAGAAACATTCAGTACTTC. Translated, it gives CSAGLSGGGRNIQYF.

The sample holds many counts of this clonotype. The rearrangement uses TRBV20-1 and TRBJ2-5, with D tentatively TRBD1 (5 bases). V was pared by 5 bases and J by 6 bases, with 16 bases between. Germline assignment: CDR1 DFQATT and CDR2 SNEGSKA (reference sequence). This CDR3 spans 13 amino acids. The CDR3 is CSAVDTIVKTQYF. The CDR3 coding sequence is TGCAGTGCTGTGGACACGATAGTAAAGACCCAGTACTTC.

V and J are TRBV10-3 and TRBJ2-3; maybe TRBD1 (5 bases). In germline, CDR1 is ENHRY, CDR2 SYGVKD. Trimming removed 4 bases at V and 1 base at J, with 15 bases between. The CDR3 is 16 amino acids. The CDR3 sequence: CAISVGQTFGTDTQYF. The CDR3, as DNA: TGTGCCATCAGTGTGGGGCAGACGTTTGGCACAGATACGCAGTATTTT.

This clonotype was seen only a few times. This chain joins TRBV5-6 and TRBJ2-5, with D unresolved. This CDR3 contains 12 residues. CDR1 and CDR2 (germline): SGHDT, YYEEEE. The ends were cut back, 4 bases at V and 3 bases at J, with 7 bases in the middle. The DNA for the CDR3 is TGTGCCAGCAGCGCCTGGGAAGAGACCCAGTACTTC. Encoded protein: CASSAWEETQYF.

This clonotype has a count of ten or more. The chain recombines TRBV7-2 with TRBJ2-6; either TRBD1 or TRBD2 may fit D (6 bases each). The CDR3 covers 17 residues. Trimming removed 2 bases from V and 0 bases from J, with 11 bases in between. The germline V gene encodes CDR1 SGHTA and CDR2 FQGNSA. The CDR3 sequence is CASSLRGANSGANVLTF. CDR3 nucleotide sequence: TGTGCCAGCAGCTTAAGGGGGGCCAACTCTGGGGCCAACGTCCTGACTTTC.

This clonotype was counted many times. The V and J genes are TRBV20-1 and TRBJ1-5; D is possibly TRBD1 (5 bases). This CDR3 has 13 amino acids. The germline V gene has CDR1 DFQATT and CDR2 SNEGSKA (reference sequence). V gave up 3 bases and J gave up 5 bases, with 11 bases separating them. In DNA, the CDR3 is TGCAGTGCTAGGCGGGACGGCGATCAGCCCCAGCATTTT. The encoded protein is CSARRDGDQPQHF.

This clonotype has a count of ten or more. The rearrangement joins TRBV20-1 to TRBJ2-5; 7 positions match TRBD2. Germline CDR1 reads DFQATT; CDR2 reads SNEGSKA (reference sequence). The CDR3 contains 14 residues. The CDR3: CSYPPVGGQETQYF. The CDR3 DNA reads TGCAGCTACCCTCCGGTGGGGGGGCAAGAGACCCAGTACTTC.

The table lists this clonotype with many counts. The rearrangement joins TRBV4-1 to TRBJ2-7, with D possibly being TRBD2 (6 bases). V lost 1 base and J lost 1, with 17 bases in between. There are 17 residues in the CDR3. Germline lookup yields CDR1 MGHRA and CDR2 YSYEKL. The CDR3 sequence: CASSQGLVLVTSYEQYF. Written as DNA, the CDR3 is TGCGCCAGCAGCCAAGGACTAGTTCTTGTAACGTCCTACGAGCAGTACTTC.

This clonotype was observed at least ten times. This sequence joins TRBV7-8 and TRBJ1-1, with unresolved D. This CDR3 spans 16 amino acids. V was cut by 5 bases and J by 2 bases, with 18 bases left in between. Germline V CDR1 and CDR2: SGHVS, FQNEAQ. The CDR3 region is CASSRMLAATNTEAFF. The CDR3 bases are TGTGCCAGCAGCCGAATGTTGGCGGCAACAAACACTGAAGCTTTCTTT.

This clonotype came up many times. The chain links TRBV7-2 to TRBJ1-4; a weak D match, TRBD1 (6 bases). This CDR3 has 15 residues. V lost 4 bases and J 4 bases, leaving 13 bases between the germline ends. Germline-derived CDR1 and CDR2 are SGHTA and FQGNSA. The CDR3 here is CASSSAGVDNEKLFF. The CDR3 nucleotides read TGTGCCAGCAGCTCCGCAGGGGTGGATAATGAAAAACTGTTTTTT.

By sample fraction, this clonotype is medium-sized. The CDR3 is CASSLGYEQYF. In DNA form, the CDR3 reads TGTGCCAGCAGCTTGGGCTACGAGCAGTACTTC. The rearrangement links TRBV5-6 to TRBJ2-7; D gene ambiguous. CDR1 and CDR2 (germline): SGHDT, YYEEEE. The ends were cut back, 0 bases at V and 3 bases at J, with 1 base in the middle. CDR3 length: 11 amino acids.

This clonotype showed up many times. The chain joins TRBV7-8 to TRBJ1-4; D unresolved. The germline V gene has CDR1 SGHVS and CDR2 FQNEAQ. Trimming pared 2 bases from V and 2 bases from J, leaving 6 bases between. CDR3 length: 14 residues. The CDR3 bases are TGTGCCAGCAGCTTAAAACCGACTAATGAAAAACTGTTTTTT. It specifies CASSLKPTNEKLFF.

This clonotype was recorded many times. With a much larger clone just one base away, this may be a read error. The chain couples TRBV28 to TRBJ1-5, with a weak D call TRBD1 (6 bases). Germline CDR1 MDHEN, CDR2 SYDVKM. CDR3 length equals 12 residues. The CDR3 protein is CASALRGQHQHF. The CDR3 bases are TGTGCCAGCGCCCTCAGGGGCCAGCACCAGCATTTT. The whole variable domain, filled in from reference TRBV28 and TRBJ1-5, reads DVKVTQSSRYLVKRTGEKVFLECVQDMDHENMFWYRQDPGLGLRLIYFSYDVKMKEKGDIPEGYSVSREKKERFSLILESASTNQTSMYLCASALRGQHQHFGDGTRLSIL.

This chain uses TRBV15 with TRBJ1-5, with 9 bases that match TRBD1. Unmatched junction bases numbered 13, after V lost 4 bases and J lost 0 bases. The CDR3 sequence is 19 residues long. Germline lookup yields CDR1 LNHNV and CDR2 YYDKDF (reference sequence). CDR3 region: CATSKTTGGGPYSNQPQHF. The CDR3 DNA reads TGTGCCACCAGCAAAACGACAGGGGGAGGTCCATATAGCAATCAGCCCCAGCATTTT.

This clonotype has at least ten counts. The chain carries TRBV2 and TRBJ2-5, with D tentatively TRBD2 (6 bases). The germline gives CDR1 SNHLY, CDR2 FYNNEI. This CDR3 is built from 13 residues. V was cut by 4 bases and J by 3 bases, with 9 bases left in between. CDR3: CASSVEGEETQYF. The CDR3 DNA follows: TGTGCCAGCAGTGTGGAGGGTGAAGAGACCCAGTACTTC.

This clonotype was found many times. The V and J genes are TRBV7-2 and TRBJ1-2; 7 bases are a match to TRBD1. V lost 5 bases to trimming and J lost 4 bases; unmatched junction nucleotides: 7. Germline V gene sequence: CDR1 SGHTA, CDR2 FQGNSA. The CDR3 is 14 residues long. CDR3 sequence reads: CASSPTGDFYGYTF. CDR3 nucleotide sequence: TGTGCCAGCAGCCCCACAGGGGATTTCTATGGCTACACCTTC.

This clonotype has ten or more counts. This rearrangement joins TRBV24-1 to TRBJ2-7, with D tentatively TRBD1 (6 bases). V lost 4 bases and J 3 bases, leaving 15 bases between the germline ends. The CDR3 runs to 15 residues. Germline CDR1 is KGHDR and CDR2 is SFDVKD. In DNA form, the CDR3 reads TGTGCCACCAGTGAAAGCCGGGACACCCACTACGAGCAGTACTTC. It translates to CATSESRDTHYEQYF.

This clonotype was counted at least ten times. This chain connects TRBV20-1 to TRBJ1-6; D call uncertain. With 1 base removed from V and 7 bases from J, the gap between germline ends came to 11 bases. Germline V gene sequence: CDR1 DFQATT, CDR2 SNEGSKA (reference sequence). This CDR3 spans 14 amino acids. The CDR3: CSARGPGLNSPLHF. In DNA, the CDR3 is TGCAGTGCTAGAGGCCCAGGATTAAATTCACCCCTCCACTTT.

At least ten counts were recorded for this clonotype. CDR3 sequence (DNA): TGCAGTGCTAGAGGACCCGGGACTAGCGGCTTGAATGAGCAGTTCTTC. This sequence encodes CSARGPGTSGLNEQFF. V gene TRBV20-1 combines with J gene TRBJ2-1, with 11 bases aligning to TRBD2. The CDR3 length is 16 residues. Trimming at V came to 1 base and at J to 7 bases, leaving 9 bases not matched to a gene. Per germline, CDR1 DFQATT and CDR2 SNEGSKA (reference sequence).

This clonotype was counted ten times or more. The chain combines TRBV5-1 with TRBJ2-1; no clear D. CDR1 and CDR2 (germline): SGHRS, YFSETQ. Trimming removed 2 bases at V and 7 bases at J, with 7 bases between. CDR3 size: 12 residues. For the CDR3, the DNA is TGCGCCAGCAGCTTTGAGGTGAATGAGCAGTTCTTC. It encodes CASSFEVNEQFF.

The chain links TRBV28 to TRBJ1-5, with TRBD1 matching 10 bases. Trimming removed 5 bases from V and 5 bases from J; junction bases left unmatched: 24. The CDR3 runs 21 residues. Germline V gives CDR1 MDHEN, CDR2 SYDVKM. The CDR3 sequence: CASSTLLEFGDRGEDDQPQHF. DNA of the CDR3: TGTGCCAGCAGTACCCTCCTAGAGTTTGGGGACAGGGGAGAGGACGATCAGCCCCAGCATTTT.

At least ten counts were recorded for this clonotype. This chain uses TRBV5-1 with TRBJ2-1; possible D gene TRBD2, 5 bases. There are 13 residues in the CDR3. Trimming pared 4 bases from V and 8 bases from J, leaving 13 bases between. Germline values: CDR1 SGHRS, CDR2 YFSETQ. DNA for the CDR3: TGCGCCAGCAGCGTAGTTATCGGGGATGAGCAGTTCTTC. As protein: CASSVVIGDEQFF.